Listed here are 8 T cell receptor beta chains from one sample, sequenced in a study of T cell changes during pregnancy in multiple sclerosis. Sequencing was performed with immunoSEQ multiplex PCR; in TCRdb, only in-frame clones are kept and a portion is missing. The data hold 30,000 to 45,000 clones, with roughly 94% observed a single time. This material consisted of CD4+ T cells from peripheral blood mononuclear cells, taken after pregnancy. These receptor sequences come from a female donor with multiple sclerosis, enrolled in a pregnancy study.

CDR3 nucleotide sequence: TGTGCCAGTAGTATCCAGGGTATAGGTTCCTACGAGCAGTACTTC. It specifies CASSIQGIGSYEQYF. This chain uses TRBV19 with TRBJ2-7; D possibly corresponds to TRBD1 (5 bases). With 3 bases removed from V and 1 base from J, the gap between germline ends came to 13 bases. The CDR3 contains 15 residues. CDR1 and CDR2 (germline): LNHDA, SQIVND (reference sequence).

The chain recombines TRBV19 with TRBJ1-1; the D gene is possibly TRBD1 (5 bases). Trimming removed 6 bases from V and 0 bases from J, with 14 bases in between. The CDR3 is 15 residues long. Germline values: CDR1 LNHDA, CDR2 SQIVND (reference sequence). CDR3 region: CASSLTDRMNTEAFF. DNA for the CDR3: TGTGCCAGTAGCTTAACCGACAGAATGAACACTGAAGCTTTCTTT.

CDR3 region: CASSPLGRGGSYNEQFF. The CDR3 nucleotides are TGTGCCAGCTCACCACTTGGGCGCGGGGGGTCTTACAATGAGCAGTTCTTC. This chain connects TRBV18 to TRBJ2-1; 8 nucleotides match TRBD2. V lost 1 base to trimming and J lost 4 bases; unmatched junction nucleotides: 9. The CDR3 is made up of 17 amino acids. The germline V gene has CDR1 KGHSH and CDR2 LQKENI.

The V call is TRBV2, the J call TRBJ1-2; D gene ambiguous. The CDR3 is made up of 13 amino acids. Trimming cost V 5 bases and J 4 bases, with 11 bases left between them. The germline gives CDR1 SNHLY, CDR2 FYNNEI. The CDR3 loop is CASSFTEGYGYTF. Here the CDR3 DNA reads TGTGCCAGCAGTTTCACTGAGGGCTATGGCTACACCTTC.

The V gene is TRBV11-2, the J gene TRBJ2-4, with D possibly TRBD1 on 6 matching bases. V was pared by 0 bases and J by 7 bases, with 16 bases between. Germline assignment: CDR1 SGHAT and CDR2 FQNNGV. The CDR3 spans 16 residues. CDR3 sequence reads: CASSLEGARGVNIQYF. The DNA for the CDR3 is TGTGCCAGCAGCTTAGAGGGGGCGCGCGGAGTTAACATTCAGTACTTC.

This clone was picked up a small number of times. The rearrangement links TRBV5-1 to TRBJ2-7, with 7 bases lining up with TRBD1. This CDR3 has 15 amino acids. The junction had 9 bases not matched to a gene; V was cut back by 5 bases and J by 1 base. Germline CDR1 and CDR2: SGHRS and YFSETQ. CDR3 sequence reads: CASRSGTALSYEQYF. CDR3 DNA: TGCGCCAGCAGATCCGGGACAGCCCTTTCCTACGAGCAGTACTTC.

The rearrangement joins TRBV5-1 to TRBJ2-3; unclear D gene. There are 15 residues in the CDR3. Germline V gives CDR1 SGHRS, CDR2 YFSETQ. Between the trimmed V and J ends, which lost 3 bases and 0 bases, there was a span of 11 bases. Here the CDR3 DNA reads TGCGCCAGCAGCTCAACTCAACGAAGCACAGATACGCAGTATTTT. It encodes CASSSTQRSTDTQYF.

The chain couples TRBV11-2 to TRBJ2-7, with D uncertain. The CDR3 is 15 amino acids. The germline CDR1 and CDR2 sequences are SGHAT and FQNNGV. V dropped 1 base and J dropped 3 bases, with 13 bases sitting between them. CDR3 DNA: TGTGCCAGCAGCTTAGGGTTGGGCTTACTCTACGAGCAGTACTTC. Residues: CASSLGLGLLYEQYF.